This T cell receptor (beta chain) was sequenced during a study of identical twins. Notes on the study in general: Potential partial confounding of zero-insertion analyses by invariant MAIT and iNKT cells was noted. Whereas memory repertoires showed no such difference, abundant cord blood beta clonotypes carried fewer insertions. Not following the same donors, the study drew its conclusions from cross-sectional statistical analysis.

This clonotype appeared a few times. Its specificity is not known. MiXCR, run by TCRdb on the 5' RACE reads, gives a single entry per CDR3 protein. The sample lists a few hundred thousand distinct CDR3 sequences, 13% to 15% seen once, with approximately 0.98% in the top ten. The data also belong to a second study, concerning yellow fever vaccine responses in identical twins. This second study says: Twin vaccine T cell responses reportedly seemed partly convergent, partly personalized.

The specimen was CD4+ T cells sorted from blood. The TCR was taken from a woman younger than 35 in good health.

CDR3 coding DNA: TGTGCCAGCAGTTTACAGGGTTATCAGCCCCAGCATTTT. As protein: CASSLQGYQPQHF. The J gene is TRBJ1-5, the V gene TRBV28, with TRBD1 as a possible D gene (5 bases). CDR1 and CDR2 from the germline V gene are MDHEN and SYDVKM. There are 13 residues in the CDR3. Deletions cut 2 bases from V and 5 bases from J, with 7 bases between.